This T cell receptor beta chain was profiled in a study of blood T cell repertoires in COVID-19. Assay: immunoSEQ multiplex PCR; the TCRdb copy retains only in-frame clones and omits some. Among about 49,000 clones, around 78% were seen once, and the ten largest hold 10% to 15%. The CDR3 runs 13 residues. The ends lost 5 bases at V and 5 bases at J; junction bases unmatched: 4. The germline V gene encodes CDR1 SGHTA and CDR2 FQGNSA. The rearrangement uses TRBV7-2 and TRBJ2-5; TRBD1 matches at 8 bases. Sequenced input: peripheral blood. The clonotype originates from a human donor in a cohort sampled during active COVID-19. CDR3 sequence reads: CASSDYRGETQYF. The CDR3 nucleotides read TGTGCCAGCAGCGATTACAGGGGGGAGACCCAGTACTTC.